A selection of T cell receptor beta chains follows, all from one sample in a study of blood T cell repertoires in COVID-19. Clones were read by immunoSEQ multiplex PCR, and TCRdb kept only the in-frame ones, dropping some. Here the sample spans roughly 35,000 clones, approximately 90% being singletons. The sequenced material came from peripheral blood. These TCRs come from a man in his sixties or seventies with acute or convalescent COVID-19. Each CDR3 is given with its conserved first and last residue. A D gene is named only where the DNA matches it firmly.

>TRBJ2-5|TRBV29-1|TRBD1|13
CSVETGGWETQYF
TGCAGCGTTGAGACAGGGGGCTGGGAGACCCAGTACTTC
>TRBJ1-4|TRBV15|TRBD1|15
CATSGPGTGSEKLFF
TGTGCCACCAGCGGCCCCGGGACAGGGTCCGAAAAACTGTTTTTT
>TRBJ1-6|TRBV7-2|TRBD1|15
CASSFGQEMNSPLHF
TGTGCCAGCAGCTTCGGACAGGAGATGAATTCACCCCTCCACTTT
>TRBJ2-7|TRBV19|.|13
CASSSQGRVEQYF
TGTGCCAGTAGTAGCCAGGGAAGGGTCGAGCAGTACTTC
>TRBJ1-5|TRBV7-2|.|14
CASSFSSYNQPQHF
TGTGCCAGCAGCTTTTCGAGTTACAATCAGCCCCAGCATTTT
>TRBJ2-3|TRBV28|TRBD2|19
CASSSPGLAGALSVDTQYF
TGTGCCAGCAGTTCCCCGGGACTAGCGGGAGCCCTATCAGTAGATACGCAGTATTTT
>TRBJ1-2|TRBV7-6|TRBD1|13
CASSRQGFYGYTF
TGTGCCAGCAGTCGACAGGGGTTCTATGGCTACACCTTC
>TRBJ2-2|TRBV7-3|.|14
CASSSQGLSGELFF
TGTGCCAGCAGCTCCCAGGGACTCTCCGGGGAGCTGTTTTTT
>TRBJ2-5|TRBV12-3/TRBV12-4|.|11
CASSIQETQYF
TGTGCCAGCAGCATCCAAGAGACCCAGTACTTC
>TRBJ2-2|TRBV7-9|TRBD1|17
CASSLDDRGTNTGELFF
TGTGCCAGCAGCTTAGACGACAGGGGAACGAACACCGGGGAGCTGTTTTTT
>TRBJ2-1|TRBV5-1|TRBD2|16
CASSPPVSGTNNEQFF
TGCGCCAGCAGCCCCCCGGTTAGCGGGACCAACAATGAGCAGTTCTTC
>TRBJ1-6|TRBV15|TRBD1|16
CATSRTGSSYNSPLHF
TGTGCCACCAGCCGGACAGGGAGCTCCTATAATTCACCCCTCCACTTT
>TRBJ1-6|TRBV6-5|.|13
CATRRSYNSPLHF
TGTGCCACCCGTCGCTCCTATAATTCACCCCTCCACTTT
>TRBJ1-4|TRBV6-5|.|14
CASSPNQGYEKLFF
TGTGCCAGCAGCCCCAATCAGGGTTATGAAAAACTGTTTTTT
>TRBJ1-2|TRBV15|.|13
CATSRLTDYGYTF
TGTGCCACCAGCAGACTTACAGACTATGGCTACACCTTC
>TRBJ2-7|TRBV6-2/TRBV6-3|.|14
CASSKGGRVYEQYF
TGTGCCAGCAGTAAGGGAGGCAGGGTCTACGAGCAGTACTTC